This T cell receptor beta chain was documented in a study of blood T cell repertoires in COVID-19 (dated by TCRdb to about 2020). Background for the entire study: Collaborator samples came from the United States, Italy and Spain and covered acute and convalescent phases of COVID-19. Where available, HLA class I and class II types were taken from metadata supplied by the sample provider and were not determined by assay-based typing. The dataset comprised deeply sampled blood TCRbeta repertoires from subjects exposed to, actively infected with, or recovered from COVID-19. The repertoires were released in a freely available public database meant as a resource for research on the immune response to SARS-CoV-2. A de-identified subject ID, COVID-19 status, age in years and sex were almost always included in the sample metadata. The samples were drawn from two sources: the first 160 participants of the ongoing ImmuneRACE study, and 1,000 to 1,500 subjects contributed by 6 global collaborators. The material from the prospective study consisted of cDNA or gDNA derived from T cells, B-cell-depleted T cells, or PBMCs. On the study overall, not on this receptor specifically: How much clinical and demographic metadata was included differed by source and by participant, and the metadata was provided uncurated.

To note about this clone: No cognate antigen has been identified for it. No base-level quality is on record; no much larger clone is a single base apart.

TCRbeta CDR3 regions were amplified from genomic DNA by means of the immunoSEQ Assay, a bias-controlled multiplex PCR. The published analysis was carried out like this. The number of nucleated cells in each sample was estimated by amplification of reference gene primers within the assay. Sequence reads were collapsed and filtered to measure the absolute abundance of every unique TCRbeta CDR3 rearrangement. For each sample, productive Simpson clonality was calculated by taking the square root of Simpson's diversity index across productive rearrangements. The immuneACCESS repertoire file appears here via TCRdb, limited to in-frame rearrangements. These files lack a portion of the clones; in checked studies, under half of the deficit traces to unresolved V genes, and the cause of the others is not known. V and J calls and clone size are those listed in that table; D and trimming were worked out from the DNA. The sample table contains around 380,000 clones; only one count was recorded for about 89% of them. Of the sample, 1% to 1.5% falls within the top ten clones.

The CDR3 sequence holds 14 residues, the cysteine and phenylalanine included. Only the CDR3 DNA stays, 42 bases, in frame from base 1. Enrolling through a virtual design, the prospective study's participants ranged in age from roughly 18 to 90 years and lived across about two dozen United States geographic areas. In the prospective study, participants were assigned to cohorts based on the clinical history participants reported in a screening survey and a study questionnaire. ImmuneRACE Cohort 3 recovered participants were defined by two consecutive negative NP/OP PCR tests, healthcare professional clearance, or symptom resolution. In the prospective study, whole blood, serum and a nasopharyngeal or oropharyngeal swab were collected from each participant by mobile phlebotomists. Over an approximately two-month period, participants in the prospective study had the option of providing additional blood draws and questionnaires. Blood samples from the prospective study were shipped frozen or at room temperature prior to DNA extraction.

The chain joins TRBV21-1 to TRBJ2-3; the table's D call, TRBD1, was not checked against the DNA. TRBV21-1 is termed a pseudogene. Specimen: PBMCs or T cells enriched from blood (not recorded which). The clonotype was recovered from a man under 40 who had recovered from COVID-19. Read as DNA, the sequence is TGTGCCAGCAGCAACTCTTCACACGCAGATACGCAGTATTTT. Its product reads: CASSNSSHADTQYF.